This T cell receptor (beta chain) was recorded in a study of blood T cell repertoires in COVID-19. Study-level background: Collection of acute and convalescent COVID-19 samples took place in the United States, Italy and Spain. Nucleic acid was either cDNA or gDNA, and it came from T cells, B-cell-depleted T cells, or PBMCs.

Shortly before study entry, within 2 weeks, exposed participants had met a COVID-19 case. CDR1 KGHDR and CDR2 SFDVKD come from the germline V gene. V gave up 3 bases and J gave up 7 bases; unmatched junction bases: 7. The CDR3 is 16 amino acids. Libraries were prepared by immunoSEQ multiplex PCR; TCRdb keeps only in-frame clonotypes and omits some of them. This table has 150,000 to 200,000 clones, 60% to 80% appearing once. The receptor was derived from a man in his 60s who had been exposed to COVID-19. Source material: PBMCs or T cells enriched from blood (not recorded which). V is TRBV24-1 and J is TRBJ1-4, with TRBD1 matching over 10 bases. The CDR3 protein is CATSDQKTGGLEKLFF. As DNA, the CDR3 is TGTGCCACCAGTGATCAAAAGACAGGGGGCCTTGAAAAACTGTTTTTT.